This is a list of T cell receptor beta chains from one sample in a study of vaccination effects on CD4 cells after COVID-19. Profiled with immunoSEQ multiplex PCR; TCRdb holds only in-frame clones, not every one. Of about 21,000 clones listed, over 65% are singletons. Antigen specificity for these receptors is unknown. This sample comprised CD4+ T cells from PBMCs cultured with HCoV-NL63 spike peptides, obtained before COVID-19 vaccination. The receptors were sampled from a human donor who received a COVID-19 vaccine. Each CDR3 is given with its conserved first and last residue. The order of the fields is V gene, J gene, clone size, D gene, CDR3 DNA, CDR3 protein. The D gene is left open where the match is weak. Clone size is stated in some rows and not others, as once, few, many or a class when expanded.

v_gene: TRBV2; j_gene: TRBJ2-7; abundance: NA; d_gene: NA; CDR3nt: TGTGCCAGCAGCACCCGGGGCTCCTACGAGCAGTACTTC; CDR3aa: CASSTRGSYEQYF
v_gene: TRBV18; j_gene: TRBJ2-7; abundance: few; d_gene: TRBD1; CDR3nt: TGTGCCAGCTCACTGGGACAGGGAACCTACGAGCAGTACTTC; CDR3aa: CASSLGQGTYEQYF
v_gene: TRBV30; j_gene: TRBJ1-3; abundance: NA; d_gene: NA; CDR3nt: TGTGCCTGGAGTGGACAGATCTCTGGAAACACCATATATTTT; CDR3aa: CAWSGQISGNTIYF
v_gene: TRBV9; j_gene: TRBJ2-5; abundance: NA; d_gene: NA; CDR3nt: TGTGCCAGCAGCGTCGGGACTTTGCCTCAAGAGACCCAGTACTTC; CDR3aa: CASSVGTLPQETQYF
v_gene: TRBV5-1; j_gene: TRBJ1-2; abundance: NA; d_gene: TRBD1; CDR3nt: TGCGCCAGCAGCACGCCGGGACAGGAGATCTATGGCTACACCTTC; CDR3aa: CASSTPGQEIYGYTF
v_gene: TRBV27; j_gene: TRBJ2-3; abundance: NA; d_gene: NA; CDR3nt: TGTGCCAGCAGTTTTGCCCGGAGCACAGATACGCAGTATTTT; CDR3aa: CASSFARSTDTQYF
v_gene: TRBV2; j_gene: TRBJ2-3; abundance: NA; d_gene: NA; CDR3nt: TGTGCCAGCAGCCCACTAGAGGATACGCAGTATTTT; CDR3aa: CASSPLEDTQYF
v_gene: TRBV28; j_gene: TRBJ2-7; abundance: NA; d_gene: NA; CDR3nt: TGTGCCAGCACCGGCGGAGGGGGGGAGCAGTACTTC; CDR3aa: CASTGGGGEQYF
v_gene: TRBV7-6; j_gene: TRBJ1-5; abundance: NA; d_gene: NA; CDR3nt: TGTGCCAGCAGCCCCTCCTCCCCGAGCAATCAGCCCCAGCATTTT; CDR3aa: CASSPSSPSNQPQHF
v_gene: TRBV4-3; j_gene: TRBJ2-2; abundance: few; d_gene: NA; CDR3nt: TGCGCCAGCAGCCAAGTACGGCAGTCCACGAACACCGGGGAGCTGTTTTTT; CDR3aa: CASSQVRQSTNTGELFF
v_gene: TRBV27; j_gene: TRBJ1-2; abundance: NA; d_gene: NA; CDR3nt: TGTGCCAGCAGCCTCCCCGGTGGGAGGGGCTACACCTTC; CDR3aa: CASSLPGGRGYTF
v_gene: TRBV11-2; j_gene: TRBJ1-2; abundance: few; d_gene: NA; CDR3nt: TGTGCCAGCAGCTTAGATCCTGCGGCGAACTATGGCTACACCTTC; CDR3aa: CASSLDPAANYGYTF
v_gene: TRBV6-1; j_gene: TRBJ1-2; abundance: once; d_gene: NA; CDR3nt: TGTGCCAGCAGTGATGGAGGGGGCTATGGCTACACCTTC; CDR3aa: CASSDGGGYGYTF
v_gene: TRBV6-6; j_gene: TRBJ1-2; abundance: NA; d_gene: TRBD1; CDR3nt: TGTGCCAGCAGATCTAGGGGGCTCTATGGCTACACCTTC; CDR3aa: CASRSRGLYGYTF
v_gene: TRBV13; j_gene: TRBJ2-7; abundance: NA; d_gene: TRBD2; CDR3nt: TGTGCCAGCAGCCGTGCGGGGGGGCGGGCTGGCTACGAGCAGTACTTC; CDR3aa: CASSRAGGRAGYEQYF
v_gene: TRBV19; j_gene: TRBJ1-1; abundance: NA; d_gene: TRBD1; CDR3nt: TGTGCCAGTAGTATATCCCACAGGGGGTACACTGAAGCTTTCTTT; CDR3aa: CASSISHRGYTEAFF
v_gene: TRBV2; j_gene: TRBJ1-5; abundance: NA; d_gene: TRBD1; CDR3nt: TGTGCCAGCAGTGAAGTCGGCAGGGGGTTCCAGCCCCAGCATTTT; CDR3aa: CASSEVGRGFQPQHF
v_gene: TRBV18; j_gene: TRBJ1-4; abundance: NA; d_gene: TRBD1; CDR3nt: TGTGCCAGCTCACCTGACAGGGGAGTATTTAATGAAAAACTGTTTTTT; CDR3aa: CASSPDRGVFNEKLFF
v_gene: TRBV7-9; j_gene: TRBJ1-4; abundance: NA; d_gene: TRBD1; CDR3nt: TGTGCCAGCAGCCCGGACAGGGCGACAGCTAATGAAAAACTGTTTTTT; CDR3aa: CASSPDRATANEKLFF